This T cell receptor beta chain was sequenced during a study of blood T cell repertoires in COVID-19. Across the study: Collection of acute and convalescent COVID-19 samples took place in the United States, Italy and Spain. In each case, the material was cDNA or gDNA derived from T cells, B-cell-depleted T cells, or PBMCs.

How the authors handled the data: It was from reference gene primer amplification that nucleated cell counts were estimated. Data came from immunoSEQ multiplex PCR; TCRdb stores just in-frame clones and leaves some out. The DNA gave D and trimming, while V, J and clone size come from that table. The sample lists around 92,000 clones, around 72% seen once, with approximately 4.1% in the top ten. Seattle cases were enrolled at active infection and followed longitudinally. The CDR3 has 15 amino acids. Germline loops: CDR1 SGDLS, CDR2 YYNGEE. J was trimmed by 4 bases and V by 2 bases; bases with no gene match: 3.

V usage is TRBV9 and J usage is TRBJ2-5; TRBD1 matches 12 bases. The TCR comes from an older man with COVID-19, enrolled during active disease. Source material: peripheral blood. The CDR3 here is CASSVGTGGPETQYF. The CDR3 DNA sequence: TGTGCCAGCAGCGTGGGGACAGGGGGCCCAGAGACCCAGTACTTC.